Below are 21 T cell receptor beta chains sequenced from a single sample in a study of radiation and T cells in renal cell carcinoma. Sequenced by immunoSEQ multiplex PCR; TCRdb stores in-frame clones only, minus some. The data contain some 150,000 clones, 70% to 90% of them singletons. Time point noted: baseline pretreatment blood. Treatment described: 15 Gy SBRT to primary tumor, nephrectomy 4 weeks later. The source material was blood, sampled from a patient whose treatment included radiotherapy and nephrectomy. These receptors all come from a woman aged 50 to 60 with renal cell carcinoma.

This clone was detected once. The rearrangement links TRBV5-6 to TRBJ2-7, with a possible D match to TRBD1 (5 bases). CDR3 length: 13 residues. The V end was cut by 4 bases, the J end by 2 bases, with 10 bases between. CDR1 and CDR2 (germline): SGHDT, YYEEEE. The DNA for the CDR3 is TGTGCCAGCAGCGAGCAGGGCACCTACGAGCAGTACTTC. As protein: CASSEQGTYEQYF.

The chain employs TRBV5-4 and TRBJ1-6; TRBD1 might be the D (6 bases). V lost 4 bases to trimming and J lost 5 bases, with 19 bases between them. The CDR3 is 17 residues long. Germline CDR1 is SGHNT and CDR2 is YYREEE (reference sequence). CDR3 residues: CASSNRGGGLHNSPLHF. Here the CDR3 DNA reads TGTGCCAGCAGCAACCGTGGGGGGGGCTTGCATAATTCACCCCTCCACTTT. The complete variable domain, with remaining parts taken from reference TRBV5-4 and TRBJ1-6, reads ETGVTQSPTHLIKTRGQQVTLRCSSQSGHNTVSWYQQALGQGPQFIFQYYREEENGRGNFPPRFSGLQFPNYSSELNVNALELDDSALYLCASSNRGGGLHNSPLHFGNGTRLTVT.

The CDR3 region is CASSVDQGLPQETQYF. The CDR3 coding sequence is TGTGCCAGCAGCGTAGACCAGGGCCTCCCTCAAGAGACCCAGTACTTC. This chain uses TRBV9 with TRBJ2-5; maybe TRBD1 (5 bases). Trimming removed 0 bases at V and 2 bases at J, with 14 bases between. Germline V gene sequence: CDR1 SGDLS, CDR2 YYNGEE. The CDR3 length is 16 residues.

The chain joins TRBV30 to TRBJ1-2; weak D call: TRBD1 (5 bases). Trimming took 0 bases from V and 9 from J, leaving 17 bases between them. CDR1 GTSNPN and CDR2 SVGIG come from the germline V gene (reference sequence). This CDR3 contains 14 residues. CDR3 loop: CAWSVDRDGTRYTF. As DNA, the CDR3 is TGTGCCTGGAGTGTTGACCGCGACGGGACTCGCTACACCTTC.

The V call is TRBV18, the J call TRBJ1-3; no reliable D call. The length of the CDR3 is 13 residues. Germline CDR1 and CDR2: KGHSH and LQKENI. Trimming took 4 bases from V and 0 from J, leaving 4 bases between them. In nucleotides, the CDR3 is TGTGCCAGCTCACTCAGCTCTGGAAACACCATATATTTT. As protein: CASSLSSGNTIYF.

This rearrangement joins TRBV25-1 to TRBJ2-7; D not certain. Germline CDR1 is MGHDK and CDR2 is SYGVNS. This CDR3 comprises 13 residues. Trimming left V 0 bases short and J 3 bases short, with 6 bases between. The chain's CDR3 is CASSEYVYYEQYF. CDR3 DNA: TGTGCCAGCAGTGAATATGTATACTACGAGCAGTACTTC.

V is TRBV15 and J is TRBJ1-3, with 7 bases fitting TRBD1. V shed 5 bases, J shed 0 bases, and the junction held 7 bases outside the gene matches. The CDR3 extends over 16 amino acids. Germline V gives CDR1 LNHNV, CDR2 YYDKDF (reference sequence). DNA for the CDR3: TGTGCCACCAGCCCGGAAAGGGGGCTCTCTGGAAACACCATATATTTT. This translates into CATSPERGLSGNTIYF.

CDR3 in amino acids: CASRQGSTNEKLFF. The DNA of the CDR3 is TGCGCCAGCAGGCAGGGGTCCACAAATGAAAAACTGTTTTTT. The chain links TRBV5-1 to TRBJ1-4; tentatively, D is TRBD1 (6 bases). This CDR3 is 14 amino acids long. Trimming cost V 5 bases and J 5 bases, with 13 bases left between them. CDR1 and CDR2 from the germline V gene are SGHRS and YFSETQ. Combining the CDR3 with reference TRBV5-1 and TRBJ1-4 gives the whole variable domain KAGVTQTPRYLIKTRGQQVTLSCSPISGHRSVSWYQQTPGQGLQFLFEYFSETQRNKGNFPGRFSGRQFSNSRSEMNVSTLELGDSALYLCASRQGSTNEKLFFGSGTQLSVL.

In nucleotides, the CDR3 is TGTGCCAGTAGTGAAACCGGGACCGCCACCGGGGAGCTGTTTTTT. Translated: CASSETGTATGELFF. The chain has TRBV19 and TRBJ2-2; D might be TRBD1 or TRBD2, each matching 5 bases. V was cut by 5 bases and J by 4 bases, with 14 bases left in between. Germline V gene sequence: CDR1 LNHDA, CDR2 SQIVND (reference sequence). The CDR3 consists of 15 residues.

V usage is TRBV6-4 and J usage is TRBJ2-3; D is possibly TRBD1 (5 bases). Trimming pared 4 bases from V and 4 bases from J, leaving 12 bases between. This CDR3 has 14 amino acids. Germline V gene data show CDR1 as MRHNA and CDR2 as SNTAGT. In DNA, the CDR3 is TGTGCCAGCAGTGTAGATTTAGGGGCAGATACGCAGTATTTT. Amino acid sequence: CASSVDLGADTQYF.

Only one count was recorded for this clone. V is TRBV28 and J is TRBJ1-1; D gene uncertain. The CDR3 totals 14 residues. Germline lookup yields CDR1 MDHEN and CDR2 SYDVKM. V was clipped by 3 bases and J by 4 bases, with 12 bases between them. In nucleotides, the CDR3 is TGTGCCAGCAGTTTGGTTCGTCAGAGCACTGAAGCTTTCTTT. Residues: CASSLVRQSTEAFF.

J is TRBJ2-7 and V is TRBV5-6; 9 nucleotides line up with TRBD1. V was clipped by 0 bases and J by 4 bases; unmatched bases: 5. Per the germline V gene, CDR1 is SGHDT and CDR2 is YYEEEE. The CDR3 runs to 15 residues. The DNA for the CDR3 is TGTGCCAGCAGCTTGGAGGACAGGGGCGAATACGAGCAGTACTTC. It codes for CASSLEDRGEYEQYF.

The chain joins TRBV15 to TRBJ2-7; TRBD1 aligns across 7 bases. Germline V gene sequence: CDR1 LNHNV, CDR2 YYDKDF (reference sequence). This CDR3 comprises 16 residues. J was trimmed by 2 bases and V by 5 bases; bases with no gene match: 12. CDR3 sequence: CATSALDRAYTYEQYF. The CDR3 DNA is TGTGCCACCAGCGCGCTAGACAGGGCCTACACCTACGAGCAGTACTTC.

J is TRBJ1-1 and V is TRBV7-9; no clear D. V was trimmed by 5 bases and J by 1 base, leaving 14 bases between them. Looked up from germline, CDR1 is SEHNR and CDR2 is FQNEAQ (reference sequence). The CDR3 spans 15 residues. The CDR3 spells CASSLRSPQNTEAFF. The CDR3 nucleotides are TGTGCCAGCAGCCTCCGATCCCCCCAGAACACTGAAGCTTTCTTT.

The chain combines TRBV19 with TRBJ1-1, with no clear D. The CDR3 length is 12 residues. In germline, CDR1 is LNHDA, CDR2 SQIVND (reference sequence). Trimming removed 7 bases at V and 0 bases at J, with 6 bases between. The CDR3 here is CASMWMNTEAFF. The DNA for the CDR3 is TGTGCCAGTATGTGGATGAACACTGAAGCTTTCTTT. The full variable domain, completed using reference TRBV19 and TRBJ1-1, is DGGITQSPKYLFRKEGQNVTLSCEQNLNHDAMYWYRQDPGQGLRLIYYSQIVNDFQKGDIAEGYSVSREKKESFPLTVTSAQKNPTAFYLCASMWMNTEAFFGQGTRLTVV.

Many counts were recorded for this clone. The chain has TRBV7-2 and TRBJ2-7; the match to TRBD2 covers 9 bases. Per the germline V gene, CDR1 is SGHTA and CDR2 is FQGNSA. This CDR3 is 14 amino acids long. V trimming: 5 bases; J trimming: 7 bases; junction bases outside the gene matches: 9. Here the CDR3 DNA reads TGTGCCAGCAGCCCCGGGACTAGCCGGCGAGAGCAGTACTTC. Its translation: CASSPGTSRREQYF. The full variable domain, its missing parts supplied by reference TRBV7-2 and TRBJ2-7, is GAGVSQSPSNKVTEKGKDVELRCDPISGHTALYWYRQSLGQGLEFLIYFQGNSAPDKSGLPSDRFSAERTGGSVSTLTIQRTQQEDSAVYLCASSPGTSRREQYFGPGTRLTVT.

The chain recombines TRBV19 with TRBJ1-3; TRBD1 agrees at 9 bases. Trimming cost V 6 bases and J 3 bases; bases outside gene matches: 6. Per germline, CDR1 LNHDA and CDR2 SQIVND (reference sequence). The CDR3 consists of 15 residues. CDR3 in DNA: TGTGCCAGTAGAGAACAGGGGGCAAATGGAAACACCATATATTTT. This sequence encodes CASREQGANGNTIYF.

This chain joins TRBV7-2 and TRBJ1-1; 7 positions match TRBD1. CDR1 SGHTA and CDR2 FQGNSA come from the germline V gene. The CDR3 runs 15 residues. Trimming removed 5 bases from V and 0 bases from J; junction bases left unmatched: 6. The DNA for the CDR3 is TGTGCCAGCAGCCACAGGACAGGCCTGAACACTGAAGCTTTCTTT. It translates to CASSHRTGLNTEAFF.

This chain uses TRBV4-1 with TRBJ1-2, with D uncertain. The CDR3 spans 14 residues. Trimming cost V 2 bases and J 3 bases, with 10 bases left between them. Germline V gives CDR1 MGHRA, CDR2 YSYEKL. The CDR3 DNA reads as TGCGCCAGCAGCCAAAGTTCAGGTTACTATGGCTACACCTTC. Translated: CASSQSSGYYGYTF.

The CDR3 nucleotides are TGTGCCAGCAGCGCACTAAGCTCCACTGAGCAGTTCTTC. Amino acids: CASSALSSTEQFF. The chain is built from TRBV7-3 and TRBJ2-1; no clear D gene. Between the trimmed V and J ends, which lost 5 bases and 9 bases, there was a span of 14 bases. The CDR3 has 13 amino acids. Per germline, CDR1 SGHTA and CDR2 FQGTGA.

The chain couples TRBV10-3 to TRBJ1-1; 8 nucleotides line up with TRBD1. This CDR3 comprises 16 residues. The ends lost 4 bases at V and 2 bases at J; junction bases unmatched: 9. Germline values: CDR1 ENHRY, CDR2 SYGVKD. The CDR3 loop is CAISGDRGNLNTEAFF. In DNA form, the CDR3 reads TGTGCCATCAGTGGAGACAGGGGCAATCTTAACACTGAAGCTTTCTTT.